The rows below give T cell receptor beta chains drawn from one sample of a study of T cells after yellow fever vaccination. TCRdb re-called the 5' RACE reads through MiXCR, storing one row per CDR3 protein. The profile covers some 160,000 distinct CDR3 sequences, with approximately 6.8% appearing a single time and 2.5% taken by the ten largest. The sample here was CD4+ T cells sorted from PBMCs, taken about 5 days after the first yellow fever vaccination. All receptors derive from a man aged 18 to 35 who received the YFV17D yellow fever vaccine. Each CDR3 is given with its conserved first and last residue. D genes are given only for firm matches. Clone size is given for some rows only: seen once, a few or many times, or a class if the clone is expanded.

v_gene: TRBV9; d_gene: TRBD2; abundance: .; len: 15; j_gene: TRBJ2-3; CDR3aa: CASSVVGGAPDTQYF; CDR3nt: TGTGCCAGCAGCGTAGTCGGGGGGGCCCCAGATACGCAGTATTTT
v_gene: TRBV2; d_gene: .; abundance: many; len: 15; j_gene: TRBJ2-4; CDR3aa: CASRKGVLAKNIQYF; CDR3nt: TGTGCCAGCAGAAAGGGGGTCTTAGCCAAAAACATTCAGTACTTC
v_gene: TRBV18; d_gene: .; abundance: many; len: 13; j_gene: TRBJ1-5; CDR3aa: CASSATEGQPQHF; CDR3nt: TGTGCCAGCTCGGCCACCGAGGGGCAGCCCCAGCATTTT
v_gene: TRBV7-8; d_gene: TRBD1; abundance: many; len: 14; j_gene: TRBJ2-2; CDR3aa: CASSLVRGPGELFF; CDR3nt: TGTGCCAGCAGCTTAGTAAGGGGGCCCGGGGAGCTGTTTTTT
v_gene: TRBV6-4; d_gene: TRBD2; abundance: .; len: 16; j_gene: TRBJ2-3; CDR3aa: CASSKTSGGTADTQYF; CDR3nt: TGTGCCAGCAGTAAAACTAGCGGGGGGACCGCAGATACGCAGTATTTT
v_gene: TRBV7-9; d_gene: .; abundance: few; len: 14; j_gene: TRBJ1-1; CDR3aa: CASSKGGLGTEAFF; CDR3nt: TGTGCCAGCAGCAAAGGGGGGTTGGGCACTGAAGCTTTCTTT
v_gene: TRBV29-1; d_gene: .; abundance: many; len: 14; j_gene: TRBJ2-1; CDR3aa: CSVRARGEYNEQFF; CDR3nt: TGCAGCGTTAGGGCCAGGGGGGAATACAATGAGCAGTTCTTC
v_gene: TRBV5-1; d_gene: .; abundance: many; len: 13; j_gene: TRBJ1-6; CDR3aa: CASSLWNDSPLHF; CDR3nt: TGCGCCAGCAGCTTGTGGAACGATTCACCCCTCCACTTT
v_gene: TRBV20-1; d_gene: TRBD2; abundance: many; len: 15; j_gene: TRBJ2-2; CDR3aa: CSARRERGYTGELFF; CDR3nt: TGCAGTGCCAGGCGAGAGCGGGGTTACACCGGGGAGCTGTTTTTT
v_gene: TRBV28; d_gene: .; abundance: many; len: 13; j_gene: TRBJ2-4; CDR3aa: CASSFNRGGSQYF; CDR3nt: TGTGCCAGCAGTTTTAACAGGGGAGGGTCTCAGTACTTC
v_gene: TRBV12-5; d_gene: .; abundance: many; len: 12; j_gene: TRBJ1-1; CDR3aa: CASGLEDTEAFF; CDR3nt: TGTGCTAGTGGTTTAGAGGACACTGAAGCTTTCTTT
v_gene: TRBV5-1; d_gene: .; abundance: many; len: 14; j_gene: TRBJ1-4; CDR3aa: CASSLEAANEKLFF; CDR3nt: TGCGCCAGCAGCTTGGAGGCAGCTAATGAAAAACTGTTTTTT
v_gene: TRBV4-3; d_gene: .; abundance: few; len: 15; j_gene: TRBJ1-4; CDR3aa: CASSQDNRDDEKLFF; CDR3nt: TGCGCCAGCAGCCAAGATAACAGGGACGATGAAAAACTGTTTTTT
v_gene: TRBV5-1; d_gene: .; abundance: many; len: 16; j_gene: TRBJ2-2; CDR3aa: CASSLGPIDYTGELFF; CDR3nt: TGCGCCAGCAGCTTGGGACCGATAGACTACACCGGGGAGCTGTTTTTT
v_gene: TRBV29-1; d_gene: .; abundance: many; len: 14; j_gene: TRBJ1-1; CDR3aa: CSVSLLEMNTEAFF; CDR3nt: TGCAGCGTTTCCCTGTTAGAGATGAACACTGAAGCTTTCTTT
v_gene: TRBV5-1; d_gene: .; abundance: many; len: 12; j_gene: TRBJ2-7; CDR3aa: CASSLVANEQYF; CDR3nt: TGCGCCAGCAGCTTGGTCGCGAACGAGCAGTACTTC
v_gene: TRBV29-1; d_gene: .; abundance: .; len: 11; j_gene: TRBJ2-3; CDR3aa: CSIRATDTQYF; CDR3nt: TGCAGTATCAGGGCTACAGATACGCAGTATTTT
v_gene: TRBV7-6; d_gene: .; abundance: many; len: 17; j_gene: TRBJ2-2; CDR3aa: CASSLARAGEFTGELFF; CDR3nt: TGTGCCAGCAGCTTGGCTCGGGCAGGGGAGTTCACCGGGGAGCTGTTTTTT
v_gene: TRBV6-5; d_gene: .; abundance: many; len: 12; j_gene: TRBJ2-1; CDR3aa: CASSTPPGEQFF; CDR3nt: TGTGCCAGCAGCACCCCCCCGGGGGAGCAGTTCTTC
v_gene: TRBV7-9; d_gene: .; abundance: many; len: 16; j_gene: TRBJ2-1; CDR3aa: CASSPPYSGAYNEQFF; CDR3nt: TGTGCCAGCAGCCCCCCCTATAGCGGAGCCTACAATGAGCAGTTCTTC
v_gene: TRBV4-3; d_gene: .; abundance: few; len: 15; j_gene: TRBJ2-1; CDR3aa: CASSQDRVGGREQFF; CDR3nt: TGCGCCAGCAGCCAAGATAGGGTTGGGGGTCGGGAGCAGTTCTTC
v_gene: TRBV12-3/TRBV12-4; d_gene: TRBD2; abundance: many; len: 13; j_gene: TRBJ2-4; CDR3aa: CASTPRGENIQYF; CDR3nt: TGTGCCAGCACCCCACGGGGGGAGAACATTCAGTACTTC
v_gene: TRBV5-1; d_gene: TRBD2; abundance: .; len: 16; j_gene: TRBJ2-3; CDR3aa: CASSSRTSGGIDTQYF; CDR3nt: TGCGCCAGCAGCTCCCGGACTAGCGGGGGTATAGATACGCAGTATTTT
v_gene: TRBV3-1; d_gene: .; abundance: .; len: 14; j_gene: TRBJ2-7; CDR3aa: CASSQEALSYEQYF; CDR3nt: TGTGCCAGCAGCCAAGAAGCCCTCTCCTACGAGCAGTACTTC
v_gene: TRBV11-2; d_gene: .; abundance: many; len: 17; j_gene: TRBJ2-3; CDR3aa: CASSLDRGGYSTDTQYF; CDR3nt: TGTGCCAGCAGCTTAGATCGGGGCGGGTATAGCACAGATACGCAGTATTTT
v_gene: TRBV20-1; d_gene: .; abundance: many; len: 12; j_gene: TRBJ1-5; CDR3aa: CSANRAYQPQHF; CDR3nt: TGCAGTGCTAACCGGGCTTATCAGCCCCAGCATTTT
v_gene: TRBV20-1; d_gene: .; abundance: many; len: 13; j_gene: TRBJ1-5; CDR3aa: CSARDYSNQPQHF; CDR3nt: TGCAGTGCTAGAGATTATAGCAATCAGCCCCAGCATTTT
v_gene: TRBV3-1; d_gene: .; abundance: .; len: 13; j_gene: TRBJ1-3; CDR3aa: CASSQEYRDTIYF; CDR3nt: TGTGCCAGCAGCCAAGAGTATAGAGACACCATATATTTT
v_gene: TRBV10-1; d_gene: .; abundance: many; len: 15; j_gene: TRBJ2-2; CDR3aa: CASSQQGRGTGELFF; CDR3nt: TGCGCCAGCAGTCAACAGGGCCGGGGCACCGGGGAGCTGTTTTTT
v_gene: TRBV2; d_gene: .; abundance: many; len: 14; j_gene: TRBJ1-5; CDR3aa: CASSEQGPGQPQHF; CDR3nt: TGTGCCAGCAGTGAACAGGGCCCCGGTCAGCCCCAGCATTTT
v_gene: TRBV5-1; d_gene: TRBD1; abundance: many; len: 14; j_gene: TRBJ1-1; CDR3aa: CASTIGTANTEAFF; CDR3nt: TGCGCCAGCACCATCGGGACAGCGAACACTGAAGCTTTCTTT
v_gene: TRBV5-4; d_gene: TRBD1; abundance: .; len: 15; j_gene: TRBJ2-7; CDR3aa: CASTHSGTASYEQYF; CDR3nt: TGTGCCAGCACCCACTCCGGGACAGCGTCATACGAGCAGTACTTC
v_gene: TRBV20-1; d_gene: .; abundance: many; len: 13; j_gene: TRBJ2-1; CDR3aa: CSASRDLYNEQFF; CDR3nt: TGCAGTGCTAGCCGGGACCTTTACAATGAGCAGTTCTTC
v_gene: TRBV20-1; d_gene: .; abundance: few; len: 16; j_gene: TRBJ1-4; CDR3aa: CSASPAGDLTNEKLFF; CDR3nt: TGCAGTGCTAGTCCGGCAGGGGACCTAACGAATGAAAAACTGTTTTTT
v_gene: TRBV25-1; d_gene: .; abundance: many; len: 13; j_gene: TRBJ1-3; CDR3aa: CASSDHGGNTIYF; CDR3nt: TGTGCCAGCAGTGATCACGGAGGAAACACCATATATTTT
v_gene: TRBV4-1; d_gene: .; abundance: many; len: 15; j_gene: TRBJ2-7; CDR3aa: CASSQDLGATYEQYF; CDR3nt: TGCGCCAGCAGCCAAGACTTAGGGGCGACCTACGAGCAGTACTTC
v_gene: TRBV3-1; d_gene: .; abundance: many; len: 11; j_gene: TRBJ2-7; CDR3aa: CASSQAAVFYF; CDR3nt: TGTGCCAGCAGCCAAGCCGCAGTTTTCTACTTC
v_gene: TRBV5-1; d_gene: .; abundance: .; len: 15; j_gene: TRBJ1-4; CDR3aa: CASSSRDGRNEKLFF; CDR3nt: TGCGCCAGCAGCAGCCGGGACGGCAGGAATGAAAAACTGTTTTTT
v_gene: TRBV7-2; d_gene: TRBD2; abundance: many; len: 15; j_gene: TRBJ2-3; CDR3aa: CASSLGTSGTDTQYF; CDR3nt: TGTGCCAGCAGCTTAGGGACTAGCGGTACAGATACGCAGTATTTT
v_gene: TRBV7-2; d_gene: .; abundance: many; len: 15; j_gene: TRBJ2-2; CDR3aa: CASNKGAGVAGELFF; CDR3nt: TGTGCCAGCAACAAAGGGGCAGGGGTGGCCGGGGAGCTGTTTTTT
v_gene: TRBV3-1; d_gene: .; abundance: many; len: 14; j_gene: TRBJ2-3; CDR3aa: CASSQAQGADTQYF; CDR3nt: TGTGCCAGCAGCCAAGCACAGGGAGCAGATACGCAGTATTTT
v_gene: TRBV7-2; d_gene: .; abundance: many; len: 12; j_gene: TRBJ2-1; CDR3aa: CASSREVNEQFF; CDR3nt: TGTGCCAGCAGCAGGGAAGTAAATGAGCAGTTCTTC
v_gene: TRBV20-1; d_gene: TRBD2; abundance: many; len: 14; j_gene: TRBJ2-3; CDR3aa: CSATAGGVTDTQYF; CDR3nt: TGCAGTGCAACAGCGGGGGGCGTTACAGATACGCAGTATTTT
v_gene: TRBV5-1; d_gene: .; abundance: .; len: 15; j_gene: TRBJ2-1; CDR3aa: CASSWAGAPHGEQFF; CDR3nt: TGCGCCAGCAGTTGGGCGGGGGCCCCTCATGGTGAGCAGTTCTTC
v_gene: TRBV6-5; d_gene: .; abundance: many; len: 12; j_gene: TRBJ1-1; CDR3aa: CASTDPREKAFF; CDR3nt: TGTGCCAGCACCGACCCCCGGGAGAAGGCTTTCTTT
v_gene: TRBV9; d_gene: .; abundance: many; len: 14; j_gene: TRBJ1-6; CDR3aa: CASSVVDINSPLHF; CDR3nt: TGTGCCAGCAGCGTAGTGGACATTAATTCACCCCTCCACTTT
v_gene: TRBV7-9; d_gene: .; abundance: many; len: 13; j_gene: TRBJ1-2; CDR3aa: CASSLGGAHGYTF; CDR3nt: TGTGCCAGCAGCTTAGGTGGGGCACATGGCTACACCTTC
v_gene: TRBV6-1; d_gene: .; abundance: many; len: 13; j_gene: TRBJ2-5; CDR3aa: CASRNSGGETQYF; CDR3nt: TGTGCCAGCAGGAATTCCGGGGGAGAGACCCAGTACTTC
v_gene: TRBV20-1; d_gene: .; abundance: many; len: 15; j_gene: TRBJ1-1; CDR3aa: CSARVYQVLTTEAFF; CDR3nt: TGCAGTGCTAGAGTTTATCAAGTCCTAACCACTGAAGCTTTCTTT
v_gene: TRBV6-1; d_gene: .; abundance: many; len: 14; j_gene: TRBJ1-6; CDR3aa: CASSAGGGGSPLHF; CDR3nt: TGTGCCAGCAGTGCCGGGGGAGGAGGTTCACCCCTCCACTTT
v_gene: TRBV13; d_gene: TRBD2; abundance: .; len: 18; j_gene: TRBJ2-5; CDR3aa: CAFSLRIAGAKYQETQYF; CDR3nt: TGTGCCTTCAGTTTAAGGATAGCGGGGGCCAAGTACCAAGAGACCCAGTACTTC
v_gene: TRBV27; d_gene: TRBD1; abundance: .; len: 15; j_gene: TRBJ1-5; CDR3aa: CASSWVGRGAQPQHF; CDR3nt: TGTGCCAGCAGTTGGGTAGGCAGGGGGGCCCAGCCCCAGCATTTT
v_gene: TRBV19; d_gene: .; abundance: few; len: 13; j_gene: TRBJ1-5; CDR3aa: CAVGGFRNQPQHF; CDR3nt: TGTGCCGTTGGGGGGTTTCGCAATCAGCCCCAGCATTTT
v_gene: TRBV4-3; d_gene: .; abundance: many; len: 11; j_gene: TRBJ2-5; CDR3aa: CASTFQETQYF; CDR3nt: TGCGCCAGCACGTTTCAAGAGACCCAGTACTTC
v_gene: TRBV7-9; d_gene: TRBD1; abundance: few; len: 14; j_gene: TRBJ1-2; CDR3aa: CASSLEQGYYGYTF; CDR3nt: TGTGCCAGCAGCTTAGAACAGGGGTACTATGGCTACACCTTC
v_gene: TRBV7-9; d_gene: .; abundance: many; len: 15; j_gene: TRBJ2-5; CDR3aa: CASSPPGTAQETQYF; CDR3nt: TGTGCCAGCAGCCCACCCGGGACTGCTCAGGAGACCCAGTACTTC
v_gene: TRBV7-2; d_gene: .; abundance: many; len: 14; j_gene: TRBJ1-5; CDR3aa: CASSLGTAYQPQHF; CDR3nt: TGTGCCAGCAGCTTAGGGACAGCTTATCAGCCCCAGCATTTT
v_gene: TRBV5-6; d_gene: .; abundance: many; len: 13; j_gene: TRBJ1-1; CDR3aa: CASSLGTSTEAFF; CDR3nt: TGTGCCAGCAGCTTGGGGACATCTACTGAAGCTTTCTTT
v_gene: TRBV5-1; d_gene: .; abundance: .; len: 14; j_gene: TRBJ1-2; CDR3aa: CASSLATGRDGYTF; CDR3nt: TGCGCCAGCAGCTTGGCGACGGGACGGGATGGCTACACCTTC